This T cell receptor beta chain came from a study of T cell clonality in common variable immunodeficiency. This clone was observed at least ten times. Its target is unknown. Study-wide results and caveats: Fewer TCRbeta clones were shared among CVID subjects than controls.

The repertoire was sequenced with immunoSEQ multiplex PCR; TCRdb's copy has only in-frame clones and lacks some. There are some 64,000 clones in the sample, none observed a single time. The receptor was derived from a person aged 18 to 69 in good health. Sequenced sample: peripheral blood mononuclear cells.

CDR3 DNA, as far as it was read: TGTGCCAGTAGTATACCCCCTCAAGAGACC. This translates into CASSIPPQET. The whole CDR3 protein reads CASSIPPQETQYF. This chain joins TRBV19 and TRBJ2-5; D is uncertain. The read halts 3 residues ahead of the CDR3 end, with the missing end drawn from the germline J gene. V shed 2 bases and J shed 2 bases, with 6 bases lying between them. This CDR3 has 13 amino acids. Looked up from germline, CDR1 is LNHDA and CDR2 is SQIVND (reference sequence).